The entry below describes one TCR beta chain. Its antigen remains unknown. The data belong to a study of CD4 T cells in relation to SARS-CoV-2 and coronaviruses. Findings and limits, study-wide: This crossreactivity analysis covered spike protein alone, no other viral proteins.

Using immunoSEQ multiplex PCR, the repertoire was profiled, and TCRdb retains in-frame clones only, with some absent. In the table there are more than 20,000 clones, roughly 71% of which are singletons. CD4+ T cells from unexposed donors were obtained before the COVID-19 pandemic (2011-2018). After about ten days of culture, CD4+ T cells were isolated. Cells permitting, SARS-CoV-2 S/N and four cold-coronavirus spikes were tested on unexposed-donor CD4+ T cells. Material: CD4+ T cells from PBMCs, cultured in vitro. This TCR was sampled from a human donor in good health.

CDR3 region: CASSPQGDGYTF. The CDR3, as DNA: TGTGCCAGCAGCCCTCAGGGAGATGGCTACACCTTC. The chain uses TRBV6-6 and TRBJ1-2, with D perhaps TRBD1 (5 bases). This CDR3 spans 12 amino acids. Germline V gene lookup returns CDR1 MNHNY and CDR2 SVGAGI (reference sequence). V lost 6 bases and J 6 bases, leaving 11 bases between the germline ends.